The entry that follows covers one TCR beta chain sequence. Antigen: not known. This entry belongs to a study of T cell responses to AZD1222 COVID-19 vaccine. General study findings and limits: Baseline antibody screening turned up just six seropositive AZD1222 recipients. An increase in Spike-specific TCR breadth and depth was observed after two AZD1222 doses.

Using immunoSEQ multiplex PCR, the repertoire was profiled, and TCRdb retains in-frame clones only, with some absent. Of 100,000 to 150,000 clones listed, 80% to 95% are singletons. CDR1 LGHNT and CDR2 FRNRAP come from the germline V gene. V lost 4 bases, J lost 4 bases, and 14 bases lay in between. The CDR3 extends over 15 amino acids. This sequence joins TRBV12-5 and TRBJ2-1; a possible D gene is TRBD2 (5 bases). This clonotype originated in an adult in good health. The specimen comprised peripheral blood, sampled on day 0 of AZD1222 vaccination. CDR3 DNA: TGTGCTAGTGGTTCACCAGAACTAGGGTACAATGAGCAGTTCTTC. Translated, it gives CASGSPELGYNEQFF.